This passage covers 27 T cell receptor beta chains from one sample sequenced in a study of CD4 T cells in relation to SARS-CoV-2 and coronaviruses. Before the COVID-19 pandemic, during about 2010-2018, CD4+ T cells were taken from unexposed donors. Profiled with immunoSEQ multiplex PCR; TCRdb holds only in-frame clones, not every one. In the table there are some 65,000 clones, about 87% of which are singletons. The sequencing input was memory CD4+ T cells from PBMCs. The receptors were gathered from a human donor in good health.

This chain connects TRBV6-4 to TRBJ1-5; 10 positions agree with TRBD1. From germline, CDR1 is MRHNA and CDR2 SNTAGT. The CDR3 is 14 amino acids. V dropped 4 bases and J dropped 6; count of bases not matched to a gene: 3. The CDR3 DNA follows: TGTGCCAGCAGTGGGACAGGGGGAGGTCAGCCCCAGCATTTT. Translating it yields CASSGTGGGQPQHF.

The chain carries TRBV7-2 and TRBJ2-7, with 7 bases that match TRBD1. Germline V gene lookup returns CDR1 SGHTA and CDR2 FQGNSA. This CDR3 spans 13 amino acids. The V segment lost 3 bases and the J segment 6 bases; nucleotides outside the gene matches: 5. In DNA form, the CDR3 reads TGTGCCAGCAGCTTGGATCGACAGGGCGAGCAGTACTTC. Translated, it gives CASSLDRQGEQYF.

The chain combines TRBV5-1 with TRBJ1-1; D not resolved. The V end lost 0 bases, the J end lost 4 bases, and 7 bases lay between the germline ends. Germline assignment: CDR1 SGHRS and CDR2 YFSETQ. The length of the CDR3 is 13 residues. The CDR3, as DNA: TGCGCCAGCAGCTTGGGCACAGCCACTGAAGCTTTCTTT. Its protein product is CASSLGTATEAFF.

This chain uses TRBV4-1 with TRBJ2-7, with a possible D match to TRBD2 (7 bases). Trimming stripped 4 bases from V and 7 bases from J, with 23 bases between. The CDR3 contains 16 residues. CDR1 MGHRA and CDR2 YSYEKL come from the germline V gene. CDR3 in amino acids: CASSLLPFGGGEEQYF. The CDR3 nucleotides read TGCGCCAGCAGCCTCCTGCCCTTTGGGGGGGGCGAGGAGCAGTACTTC.

CDR3 nucleotide sequence: TGTGCCAGCAGCCCACGACTAGCGGGGGGAGAGCAGTACTTC. Translation gives CASSPRLAGGEQYF. The chain is built from TRBV7-2 and TRBJ2-7, with TRBD2 matching over 13 bases. The germline CDR1 and CDR2 sequences are SGHTA and FQGNSA. The junction had 5 bases not matched to a gene; V was cut back by 5 bases and J by 7 bases. The CDR3 has 14 amino acids.

The gene calls are TRBV18 and TRBJ2-6; no clear D. Per germline, CDR1 KGHSH and CDR2 LQKENI. CDR3 length: 13 amino acids. With 10 bases removed from V and 4 bases from J, the gap between germline ends came to 11 bases. The CDR3 DNA reads as TGTGCCACTCACGTTGGGGGGGCCAACGTCCTGACTTTC. Encoded protein: CATHVGGANVLTF.

A single count supports this clone. The V and J genes are TRBV6-6 and TRBJ2-3, with 9 bases that match TRBD1. The junction had 4 bases not matched to a gene; V was cut back by 6 bases and J by 3 bases. CDR3 length: 14 residues. Germline CDR1 MNHNY, CDR2 SVGAGI (reference sequence). The CDR3 region has the DNA TGTGCCAGCAGACAGACAGGGGGGACAGATACGCAGTATTTT. It specifies CASRQTGGTDTQYF.

The chain joins TRBV18 to TRBJ2-5; D is unclear. Germline values: CDR1 KGHSH, CDR2 LQKENI. There are 12 residues in the CDR3. Trimming removed 3 bases from V and 13 bases from J, with 15 bases in between. CDR3 bases: TGTGCCAGCTCACCCCGGACCGACACTCCGTACTTC. This encodes CASSPRTDTPYF.

This sequence joins TRBV6-5 and TRBJ1-5; weak D call: TRBD1 (6 bases). The germline V and J ends were trimmed by 5 bases and 5 bases, with 13 bases remaining between them. CDR3 length: 14 residues. Germline CDR1 MNHEY, CDR2 SVGAGI. CDR3 residues: CASSRSRGDQPQHF. The CDR3 nucleotides read TGTGCCAGCAGTAGGTCAAGGGGGGATCAGCCCCAGCATTTT.

This chain joins TRBV5-4 and TRBJ1-3, with TRBD1 matching over 7 bases. J was trimmed by 0 bases and V by 2 bases; bases with no gene match: 2. This CDR3 is 15 amino acids long. Germline lookup yields CDR1 SGHNT and CDR2 YYREEE (reference sequence). CDR3 DNA sequence: TGTGCCAGCAGCTTCGGACAGGACTCTGGAAACACCATATATTTT. It encodes CASSFGQDSGNTIYF.

There are a few counts of this clone. The gene calls are TRBV30 and TRBJ2-7, with 7 bases identical to TRBD2. This CDR3 is 14 amino acids long. V dropped 4 bases and J dropped 9; count of bases not matched to a gene: 15. Germline loops: CDR1 GTSNPN, CDR2 SVGIG (reference sequence). CDR3 bases: TGTGCCTGGAACCCTGGGGGGGGAAGGACCCCGCAGTACTTC. Protein sequence: CAWNPGGGRTPQYF. Supplemented by reference TRBV30 and TRBJ2-7, the full variable domain reads SQTIHQWPATLVQPVGSPLSLECTVEGTSNPNLYWYRQAAGRGLQLLFYSVGIGQISSEVPQNLSASRPQDRQFILSSKKLLLSDSGFYLCAWNPGGGRTPQYFGPGTRLTVT.

This clone showed up just once. J is TRBJ2-2 and V is TRBV15; TRBD2 matches 7 bases. Germline CDR1 reads LNHNV; CDR2 reads YYDKDF (reference sequence). Unmatched junction bases numbered 6, after V lost 1 base and J lost 4 bases. The length of the CDR3 is 16 residues. This chain's CDR3 is CATSRGRGGLTGELFF. CDR3 DNA sequence: TGTGCCACCAGCAGAGGGCGGGGAGGGCTCACCGGGGAGCTGTTTTTT.

This chain links TRBV6-4 with TRBJ1-1; 9 nucleotides align to TRBD1. This CDR3 spans 15 amino acids. Per germline, CDR1 MRHNA and CDR2 SNTAGT. J gave up 6 bases and V 0 bases, and 5 bases lay outside the gene matches. The CDR3 coding sequence is TGTGCCAGCAGTGACTCGGACAGGGGAGCCGCTGAAGCTTTCTTT. Protein: CASSDSDRGAAEAFF.

This chain uses TRBV19 with TRBJ1-5; possibly TRBD1 for D (5 bases). CDR3 length: 13 amino acids. Germline V gene data show CDR1 as LNHDA and CDR2 as SQIVND (reference sequence). The ends were cut back, 5 bases at V and 6 bases at J, with 11 bases in the middle. This chain's CDR3 is CASSGSGFQPQHF. CDR3 coding DNA: TGTGCCAGTAGTGGATCAGGGTTTCAGCCCCAGCATTTT.

The chain has TRBV7-3 and TRBJ1-2; D call uncertain. The CDR3 length is 13 residues. Deletions cut 5 bases from V and 7 bases from J, with 14 bases between. Germline loops: CDR1 SGHTA, CDR2 FQGTGA. The CDR3: CASSLSPRGGYTF. CDR3 coding DNA: TGTGCCAGCAGCCTCTCCCCCCGGGGTGGCTACACCTTC.

This clone was seen a few times. The chain uses TRBV7-8 and TRBJ2-5, with 8 positions matching TRBD2. V dropped 1 base and J dropped 1; count of bases not matched to a gene: 11. There are 18 residues in the CDR3. Germline-derived CDR1 and CDR2 are SGHVS and FQNEAQ. CDR3 loop: CASSLVPQRGSFQETQYF. The CDR3 nucleotides read TGTGCCAGCAGCTTAGTTCCCCAGCGGGGGTCTTTCCAAGAGACCCAGTACTTC. Based on the CDR3 plus reference TRBV7-8 and TRBJ2-5, the full variable domain is GAGVSQSPRYKVAKRGQDVALRCDPISGHVSLFWYQQALGQGPEFLTYFQNEAQLDKSGLPSDRFFAERPEGSVSTLKIQRTQQEDSAVYLCASSLVPQRGSFQETQYFGPGTRLLVL.

The gene calls are TRBV5-1 and TRBJ2-1, with D possibly being TRBD2 (5 bases). Germline V gene lookup returns CDR1 SGHRS and CDR2 YFSETQ. This CDR3 region has 15 residues. V was cut by 7 bases and J by 3 bases, with 17 bases left in between. The CDR3: CASRLLPGSYNEQFF. CDR3 sequence (DNA): TGCGCCAGCCGGCTCCTTCCGGGGAGCTACAATGAGCAGTTCTTC. The entire variable domain, with the rest obtained from reference TRBV5-1 and TRBJ2-1, is as follows: KAGVTQTPRYLIKTRGQQVTLSCSPISGHRSVSWYQQTPGQGLQFLFEYFSETQRNKGNFPGRFSGRQFSNSRSEMNVSTLELGDSALYLCASRLLPGSYNEQFFGPGTRLTVL.

The chain employs TRBV19 and TRBJ2-5, with a possible D match to TRBD2 (5 bases). The CDR3 consists of 14 residues. V was clipped by 3 bases and J by 5 bases, with 13 bases between them. In germline, CDR1 is LNHDA, CDR2 SQIVND (reference sequence). This CDR3 is CASSIVRDRETQYF. The CDR3 bases are TGTGCCAGTAGTATTGTTCGGGATAGGGAGACCCAGTACTTC.

The rearrangement uses TRBV9 and TRBJ2-3; no definite D call. Germline CDR1 SGDLS, CDR2 YYNGEE. The V end lost 0 bases, the J end lost 1 base, and 12 bases lay between the germline ends. CDR3 length: 16 residues. CDR3 region: CASSVAVFARTDTQYF. CDR3 sequence (DNA): TGTGCCAGCAGCGTAGCTGTCTTCGCCCGCACAGATACGCAGTATTTT.

The genes are TRBV5-1 and TRBJ2-5; perhaps TRBD2 as D (5 bases). This CDR3 has 14 amino acids. Germline V gene sequence: CDR1 SGHRS, CDR2 YFSETQ. The germline V and J ends were trimmed by 0 bases and 5 bases, with 11 bases remaining between them. The CDR3 loop reads CASSLGTGGETQYF. The DNA for the CDR3 is TGCGCCAGCAGCTTGGGCACCGGCGGGGAGACCCAGTACTTC.

This chain uses TRBV19 with TRBJ2-3, with 7 bases that match TRBD1. The CDR3 loop spans 14 amino acids. J was trimmed by 1 base and V by 4 bases; bases with no gene match: 2. The V gene's germline CDR1 is LNHDA and CDR2 SQIVND (reference sequence). As DNA, the CDR3 is TGTGCCAGTAGTAGTGGACAGGGCACAGATACGCAGTATTTT. It translates to CASSSGQGTDTQYF.

The J gene is TRBJ2-5, the V gene TRBV7-8; D gene ambiguous. Trimming stripped 1 base from V and 5 bases from J, with 5 bases between. The CDR3 contains 12 residues. Germline values: CDR1 SGHVS, CDR2 FQNEAQ. The CDR3 nucleotides read TGTGCCAGCAGCTTAGTATTGGAGACCCAGTACTTC. Protein sequence: CASSLVLETQYF.

The rearrangement uses TRBV5-1 and TRBJ2-1; 7 nucleotides align to TRBD2. There are 16 residues in the CDR3. The germline CDR1 and CDR2 sequences are SGHRS and YFSETQ. The V segment lost 0 bases and the J segment 8 bases; nucleotides outside the gene matches: 11. The CDR3 is CASSLGNGVGGDEQFF. The CDR3 bases are TGCGCCAGCAGCTTGGGGAACGGGGTTGGGGGGGATGAGCAGTTCTTC. Filled out from reference TRBV5-1 and TRBJ2-1, the complete variable domain reads KAGVTQTPRYLIKTRGQQVTLSCSPISGHRSVSWYQQTPGQGLQFLFEYFSETQRNKGNFPGRFSGRQFSNSRSEMNVSTLELGDSALYLCASSLGNGVGGDEQFFGPGTRLTVL.

J is TRBJ2-1 and V is TRBV6-6; TRBD1 might be the D (5 bases). CDR3 size: 16 residues. Germline V lookup: CDR1 MNHNY, CDR2 SVGAGI (reference sequence). Trimming took off 4 bases at V and 4 bases at J, with 17 bases between the two ends. In nucleotides, the CDR3 is TGTGCCAGCAGTTTCAACCCATCATCAGGGTACAATGAGCAGTTCTTC. Protein sequence: CASSFNPSSGYNEQFF.

J is TRBJ2-7 and V is TRBV9; possibly TRBD2 for D (6 bases). Trimming shortened V by 0 bases and J by 6 bases, and 16 bases separated the two germline ends. The germline gives CDR1 SGDLS, CDR2 YYNGEE. This CDR3 contains 15 residues. This chain's CDR3 is CASSVVSGPGVEQYF. CDR3 nucleotide sequence: TGTGCCAGCAGCGTAGTTTCGGGACCGGGGGTCGAGCAGTACTTC.

The V and J genes are TRBV7-8 and TRBJ2-7; no clear D. Germline V gene data show CDR1 as SGHVS and CDR2 as FQNEAQ. Trimming left V 4 bases short and J 1 base short, with 11 bases between. The CDR3 extends over 14 amino acids. The CDR3: CASSWGRASYEQYF. The CDR3 coding sequence is TGTGCCAGCAGCTGGGGTAGAGCGTCCTACGAGCAGTACTTC.

The chain links TRBV2 to TRBJ2-1, with TRBD1 as a possible D gene (6 bases). Trimming took off 4 bases at V and 6 bases at J, with 16 bases between the two ends. The germline gives CDR1 SNHLY, CDR2 FYNNEI. The CDR3 spans 15 residues. CDR3 sequence: CASSVRGGRFNEQFF. CDR3 DNA: TGTGCCAGCAGTGTACGAGGGGGTAGGTTCAATGAGCAGTTCTTC. Based on the CDR3 plus reference TRBV2 and TRBJ2-1, the full variable domain is EPEVTQTPSHQVTQMGQEVILRCVPISNHLYFYWYRQILGQKVEFLVSFYNNEISEKSEIFDDQFSVERPDGSNFTLKIRSTKLEDSAMYFCASSVRGGRFNEQFFGPGTRLTVL.